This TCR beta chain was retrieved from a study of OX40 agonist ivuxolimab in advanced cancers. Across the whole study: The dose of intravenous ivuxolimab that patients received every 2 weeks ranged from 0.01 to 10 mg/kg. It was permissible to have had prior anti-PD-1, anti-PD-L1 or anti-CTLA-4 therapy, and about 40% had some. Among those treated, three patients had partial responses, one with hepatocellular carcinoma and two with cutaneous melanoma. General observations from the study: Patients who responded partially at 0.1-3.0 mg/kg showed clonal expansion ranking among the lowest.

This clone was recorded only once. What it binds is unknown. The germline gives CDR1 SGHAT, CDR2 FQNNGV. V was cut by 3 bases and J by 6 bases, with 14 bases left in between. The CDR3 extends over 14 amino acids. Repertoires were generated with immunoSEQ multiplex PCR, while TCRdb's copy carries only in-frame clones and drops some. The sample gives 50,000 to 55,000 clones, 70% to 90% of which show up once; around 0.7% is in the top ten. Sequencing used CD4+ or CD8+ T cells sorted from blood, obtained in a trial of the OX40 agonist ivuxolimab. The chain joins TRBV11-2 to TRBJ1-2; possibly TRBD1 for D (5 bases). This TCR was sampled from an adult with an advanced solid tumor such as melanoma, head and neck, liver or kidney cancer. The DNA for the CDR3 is TGTGCCAGCAGCTTTGGGGGAGTCGTAAATGGCTACACCTTC. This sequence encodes CASSFGGVVNGYTF. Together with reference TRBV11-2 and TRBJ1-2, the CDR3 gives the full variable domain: EAGVAQSPRYKIIEKRQSVAFWCNPISGHATLYWYQQILGQGPKLLIQFQNNGVVDDSQLPKDRFSAERLKGVDSTLKIQPAKLEDSAVYLCASSFGGVVNGYTFGSGTRLTVV.